This TCR beta chain derives from a study of T cells expressing NK-cell markers (dated by TCRdb to the early 2020s). About the study as a whole: TCR beta-chain repertoires were profiled in sorted CD3+CD56+NKG2C+, CD3+CD56+NKG2C- and CD3+CD56-NKG2C+ T-cell subsets from roughly eight donors. Randomly selected healthy volunteers, three men and five women, were used as the eight sequenced donors. Among the eight sequenced donors, seven were HCMV-seropositive and one was HCMV-seronegative. Libraries were sequenced as 2 x 150 bp reads on Illumina HiSeq 2000/2500, MiSeq or NextSeq.

Notes on this clonotype: The specificity of this receptor is unknown.

Beyond this particular receptor, the publication reports: For roughly six donors, the dominant CD3+CD56+NKG2C+ clonotypes were among the top 10 CD8+ clonotypes and accounted for about 1.0-7.5% of CD8+ T cells. Whether the expanded NKG2C-expressing T cell clones were specific for HCMV antigens remained unclear. Those dominant clonotypes were again the most abundant among CD3+CD56-NKG2C+ cells in a few donors, at about 28.3-65%.

HCMV-specific IgG was detected in serum with a commercial ELISA kit to determine HCMV serostatus. Ficoll density gradient centrifugation was used to isolate peripheral blood mononuclear cells from blood. CDR1 and CDR2, looked up from the germline V gene, are KGHSH and LQKENI. Taken from cysteine to phenylalanine, the CDR3 has 14 residues. This entry has no DNA. TCRdb shows the sequencer as Illumina HiSeq 2000. 5'RACE template switching, by which a universal primer site and unique molecular identifiers were added, was used to make TCR beta cDNA libraries. cDNA synthesis was primed from the TCR beta constant segment and was followed by two successive PCR amplification steps. In the source study's methods: MIGEC handled demultiplexing of the reads and grouping by UMI, while MiTCR was used to assemble and quantify clonotypes. Only TCR cDNA sequences supported by at least two reads were kept to exclude erroneous sequences. Downstream repertoire analysis used the tcR package, and clonotypes were matched across fractions by CDR3 nucleotide sequence plus V segment. VDJmatch was used to annotate antigen specificity against VDJdb, with one amino acid substitution in CDR3 permitted. Each entry corresponds to one CDR3 protein sequence from reads that TCRdb reprocessed, and DNA is not given. The V and J calls here are based on TCRdb, not the publication. The record for this sample contains about half a million distinct CDR3 sequences. In total, the top ten clones hold roughly 1.4% of the sample.

Sequencing input: blood T cells: a sorted CD56 or NKG2C T cell subset, CD4+ or CD8+ T cells, or bulk PBMC T cells (not recorded which). The origin of this receptor is a woman in her forties or fifties in good health. Donor details come from another sample of the same person, matched by shared clones. The chain couples TRBV18 to TRBJ2-1. The CDR3 corresponds to CASRPSGSNNEQFF.